A selection of T cell receptor beta chains follows, all from one sample in a study of blood T cell repertoires in COVID-19. Assay used: immunoSEQ multiplex PCR; TCRdb lists only in-frame clones, some missing. The repertoire holds roughly 84,000 clones, with just under 85% as singletons. Sequencing was performed on peripheral blood. The receptors here all came from an elderly man with active or convalescent COVID-19. The conserved cysteine and the conserved F or W are not part of the CDR3 here. Each record gives: V gene, J gene, clone size, CDR3 protein. Rows may omit the clone size; those that give it use once, few, many or a size class.

V gene: TRBV18
J gene: TRBJ2-2
clone size: .
CDR3 protein: ASSETSGGHTGELF

V gene: TRBV12-3/TRBV12-4
J gene: TRBJ1-5
clone size: .
CDR3 protein: ASTQYNQPQH

V gene: TRBV19
J gene: TRBJ1-1
clone size: few
CDR3 protein: ASRRKGQRLNTEAF

V gene: TRBV10-1
J gene: TRBJ1-1
clone size: .
CDR3 protein: ASSEYRDREAF

V gene: TRBV28
J gene: TRBJ1-2
clone size: .
CDR3 protein: ASSLFTRAAGGYSYT

V gene: TRBV5-1
J gene: TRBJ1-6
clone size: .
CDR3 protein: ASSSGQGDYNSPLH

V gene: TRBV12-5
J gene: TRBJ1-1
clone size: .
CDR3 protein: ASGLKSGNTEAF

V gene: TRBV27
J gene: TRBJ1-4
clone size: .
CDR3 protein: ASSKNEGELF

V gene: TRBV19
J gene: TRBJ2-6
clone size: once
CDR3 protein: ASRPGQGATGANVLT

V gene: TRBV24-1
J gene: TRBJ2-5
clone size: .
CDR3 protein: ATSEAGTDQETQY

V gene: TRBV11-2
J gene: TRBJ2-5
clone size: .
CDR3 protein: ASSPGSPGTQETQY

V gene: TRBV4-1
J gene: TRBJ1-6
clone size: .
CDR3 protein: ASSQYSTPGVGITLH

V gene: TRBV24-1
J gene: TRBJ2-3
clone size: .
CDR3 protein: ATSEVRGRGTDTQY

V gene: TRBV30
J gene: TRBJ2-5
clone size: .
CDR3 protein: AWSPGTSGRAVETQY

V gene: TRBV7-9
J gene: TRBJ2-5
clone size: .
CDR3 protein: ASSLGTSGGQETQY

V gene: TRBV28
J gene: TRBJ1-1
clone size: .
CDR3 protein: ASSFLSEAF

V gene: TRBV5-5
J gene: TRBJ1-2
clone size: .
CDR3 protein: ASSHPTGDGYT

V gene: TRBV6-5
J gene: TRBJ1-2
clone size: few
CDR3 protein: ASSGASFGYT

V gene: TRBV5-1
J gene: TRBJ1-1
clone size: .
CDR3 protein: ASSLGQQGWNTEAF

V gene: TRBV2
J gene: TRBJ1-1
clone size: few
CDR3 protein: ASSVLDKRNTEAF

V gene: TRBV4-1
J gene: TRBJ1-4
clone size: .
CDR3 protein: ASSQLKGGTEKLF

V gene: TRBV3-1/TRBV3-2
J gene: TRBJ2-5
clone size: once
CDR3 protein: ASSQNSGGEETQY

V gene: TRBV3-1/TRBV3-2
J gene: TRBJ1-1
clone size: .
CDR3 protein: ASSPWTGTNTEAF

V gene: TRBV5-1
J gene: TRBJ1-4
clone size: .
CDR3 protein: ASSRGRDEKLF

V gene: TRBV30
J gene: TRBJ1-2
clone size: .
CDR3 protein: AWSPGQGAGGYT

V gene: TRBV28
J gene: TRBJ1-5
clone size: .
CDR3 protein: ASNKGDQPQH

V gene: TRBV19
J gene: TRBJ2-2
clone size: .
CDR3 protein: ASSIYGGTGELF

V gene: TRBV7-9
J gene: TRBJ2-6
clone size: once
CDR3 protein: ASSSQVGGANVLT

V gene: TRBV3-1/TRBV3-2
J gene: TRBJ1-5
clone size: .
CDR3 protein: ASSQDKRGQPQH

V gene: TRBV7-9
J gene: TRBJ2-5
clone size: .
CDR3 protein: ASSLARTAEETQY

V gene: TRBV20-1
J gene: TRBJ1-5
clone size: .
CDR3 protein: SASRGFNQPQH

V gene: TRBV10-1
J gene: TRBJ1-6
clone size: .
CDR3 protein: ASSGPRNNSPLH

V gene: TRBV11-3
J gene: TRBJ1-6
clone size: .
CDR3 protein: ASSLDPGKGSPLH

V gene: TRBV7-9
J gene: TRBJ1-1
clone size: .
CDR3 protein: ASSLGQDEAF

V gene: TRBV10-2
J gene: TRBJ2-2
clone size: .
CDR3 protein: ASKKPRDRLTGELF

V gene: TRBV5-1
J gene: TRBJ2-1
clone size: .
CDR3 protein: ASSLNPDNEQF

V gene: TRBV2
J gene: TRBJ2-2
clone size: once
CDR3 protein: ASHRLAGVTGELF

V gene: TRBV7-2
J gene: TRBJ2-4
clone size: few
CDR3 protein: ASSPQPGQGLYIQY

V gene: TRBV5-6
J gene: TRBJ2-1
clone size: .
CDR3 protein: ASQSTRSPSSYNEQF

V gene: TRBV11-1
J gene: TRBJ2-5
clone size: .
CDR3 protein: ASRKNRLAWETQY